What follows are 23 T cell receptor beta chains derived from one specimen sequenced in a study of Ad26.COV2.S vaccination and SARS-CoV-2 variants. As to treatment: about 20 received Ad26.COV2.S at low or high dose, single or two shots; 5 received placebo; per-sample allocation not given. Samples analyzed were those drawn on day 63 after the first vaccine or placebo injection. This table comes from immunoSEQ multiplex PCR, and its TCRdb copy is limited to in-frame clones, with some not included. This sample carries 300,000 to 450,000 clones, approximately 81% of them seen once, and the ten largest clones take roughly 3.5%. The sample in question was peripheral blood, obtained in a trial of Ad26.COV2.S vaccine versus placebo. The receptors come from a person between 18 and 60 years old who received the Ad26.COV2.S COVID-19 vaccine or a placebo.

Here the CDR3 reads CASTFRDSQETQYF. The DNA for the CDR3 is TGTGCCAGCACTTTTCGGGACAGCCAAGAGACCCAGTACTTC. The chain recombines TRBV28 with TRBJ2-5, with 7 bases matching TRBD1. CDR1 is MDHEN, CDR2 SYDVKM, per germline. This CDR3 contains 14 residues. V trimming: 7 bases; J trimming: 1 base; junction bases outside the gene matches: 6.

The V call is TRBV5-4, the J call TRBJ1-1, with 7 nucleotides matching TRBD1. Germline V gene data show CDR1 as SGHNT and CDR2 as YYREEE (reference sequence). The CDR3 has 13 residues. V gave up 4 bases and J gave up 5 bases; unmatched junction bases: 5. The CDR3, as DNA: TGTGCCAGCAGCCCCACAGGGGTGACTGAAGCTTTCTTT. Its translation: CASSPTGVTEAFF. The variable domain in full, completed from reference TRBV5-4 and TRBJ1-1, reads ETGVTQSPTHLIKTRGQQVTLRCSSQSGHNTVSWYQQALGQGPQFIFQYYREEENGRGNFPPRFSGLQFPNYSSELNVNALELDDSALYLCASSPTGVTEAFFGQGTRLTVV.

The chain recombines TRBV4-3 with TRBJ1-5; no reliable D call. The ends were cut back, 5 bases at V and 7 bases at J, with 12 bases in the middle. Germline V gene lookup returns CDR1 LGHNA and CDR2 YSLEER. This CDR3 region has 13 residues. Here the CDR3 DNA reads TGCGCCAGCAGCAGGGCCGGAGGGCAGCCCCAGCATTTT. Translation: CASSRAGGQPQHF.

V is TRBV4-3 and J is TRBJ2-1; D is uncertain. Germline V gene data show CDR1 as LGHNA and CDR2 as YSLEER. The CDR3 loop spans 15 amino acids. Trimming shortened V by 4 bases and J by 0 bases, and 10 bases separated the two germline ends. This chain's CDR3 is CASSLQLASYNEQFF. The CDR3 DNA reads TGCGCCAGCAGCCTACAGTTGGCCTCCTACAATGAGCAGTTCTTC.

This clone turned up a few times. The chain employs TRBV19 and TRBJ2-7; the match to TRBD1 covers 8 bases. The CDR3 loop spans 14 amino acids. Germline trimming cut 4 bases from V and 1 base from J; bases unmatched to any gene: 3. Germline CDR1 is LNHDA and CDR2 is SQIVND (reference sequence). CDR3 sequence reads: CASSRTGISYEQYF. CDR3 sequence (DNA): TGTGCCAGTAGTAGGACAGGGATTTCCTACGAGCAGTACTTC.

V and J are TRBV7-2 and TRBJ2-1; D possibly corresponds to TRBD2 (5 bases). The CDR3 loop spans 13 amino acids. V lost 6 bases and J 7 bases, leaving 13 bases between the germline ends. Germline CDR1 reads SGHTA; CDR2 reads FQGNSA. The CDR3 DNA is TGTGCCAGCAGAATATCTTCGGGGAATGAGCAGTTCTTC. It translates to CASRISSGNEQFF.

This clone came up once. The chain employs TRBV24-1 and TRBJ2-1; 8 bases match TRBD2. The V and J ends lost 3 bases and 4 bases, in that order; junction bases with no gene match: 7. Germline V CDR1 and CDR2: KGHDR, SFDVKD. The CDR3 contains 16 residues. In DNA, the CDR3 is TGTGCCACCAGTGATGGCGGGAGGATGGGATACAATGAGCAGTTCTTC. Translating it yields CATSDGGRMGYNEQFF.

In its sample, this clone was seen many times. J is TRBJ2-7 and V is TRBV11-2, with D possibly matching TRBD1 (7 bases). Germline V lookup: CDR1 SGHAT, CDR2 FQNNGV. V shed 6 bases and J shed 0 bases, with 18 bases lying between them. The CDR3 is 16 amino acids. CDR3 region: CASRTLGRTGSYEQYF. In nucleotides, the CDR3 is TGTGCCAGCAGGACCTTGGGGAGGACAGGCTCCTACGAGCAGTACTTC.

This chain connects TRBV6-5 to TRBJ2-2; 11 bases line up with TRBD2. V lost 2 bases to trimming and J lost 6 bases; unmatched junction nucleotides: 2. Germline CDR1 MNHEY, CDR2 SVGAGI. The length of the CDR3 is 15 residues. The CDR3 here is CASSYGLAGPGELFF. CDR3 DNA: TGTGCCAGCAGTTACGGACTAGCGGGTCCCGGGGAGCTGTTTTTT.

For the CDR3, the DNA is TGTGCCAGTAGTGCCCGTTACTTGGAGATAGGCTCTGGAAACACCATATATTTT. It specifies CASSARYLEIGSGNTIYF. The chain combines TRBV19 with TRBJ1-3; the D is unclear. There are 18 residues in the CDR3. Germline V gene sequence: CDR1 LNHDA, CDR2 SQIVND (reference sequence). The ends were cut back, 5 bases at V and 0 bases at J, with 20 bases in the middle.

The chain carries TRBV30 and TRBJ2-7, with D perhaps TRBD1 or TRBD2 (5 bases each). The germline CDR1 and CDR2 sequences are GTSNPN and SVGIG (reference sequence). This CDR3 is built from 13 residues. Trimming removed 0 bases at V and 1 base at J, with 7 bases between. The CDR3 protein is CAWSVGVSYEQYF. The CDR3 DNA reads TGTGCCTGGAGTGTGGGGGTATCCTACGAGCAGTACTTC. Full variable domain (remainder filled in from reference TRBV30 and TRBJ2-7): SQTIHQWPATLVQPVGSPLSLECTVEGTSNPNLYWYRQAAGRGLQLLFYSVGIGQISSEVPQNLSASRPQDRQFILSSKKLLLSDSGFYLCAWSVGVSYEQYFGPGTRLTVT.

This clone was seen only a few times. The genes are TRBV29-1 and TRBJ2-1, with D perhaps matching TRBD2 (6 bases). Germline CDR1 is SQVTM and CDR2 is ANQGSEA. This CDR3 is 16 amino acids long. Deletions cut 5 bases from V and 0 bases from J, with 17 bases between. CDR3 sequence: CSVLTAGRTSYNEQFF. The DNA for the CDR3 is TGCAGCGTTTTGACCGCCGGGAGAACCTCCTACAATGAGCAGTTCTTC.

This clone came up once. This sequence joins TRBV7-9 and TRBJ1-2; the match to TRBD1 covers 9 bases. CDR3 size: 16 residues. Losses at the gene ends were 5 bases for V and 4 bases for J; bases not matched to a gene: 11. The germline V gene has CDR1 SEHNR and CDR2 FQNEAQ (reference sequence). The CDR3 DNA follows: TGTGCCAGCAGCGGCGCCACAGGGGGCGCGACCTATGGCTACACCTTC. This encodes CASSGATGGATYGYTF.

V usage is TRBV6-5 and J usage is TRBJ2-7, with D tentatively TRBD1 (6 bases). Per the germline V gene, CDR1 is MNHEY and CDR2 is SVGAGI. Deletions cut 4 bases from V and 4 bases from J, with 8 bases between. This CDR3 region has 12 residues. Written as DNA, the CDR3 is TGTGCCAGCAGTTCGAGGGGGTACGAGCAGTACTTC. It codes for CASSSRGYEQYF.

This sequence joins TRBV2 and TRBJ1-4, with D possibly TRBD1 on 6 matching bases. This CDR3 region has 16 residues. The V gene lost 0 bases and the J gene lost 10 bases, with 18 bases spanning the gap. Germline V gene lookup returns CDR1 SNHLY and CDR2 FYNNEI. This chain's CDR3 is CASSEAHRAGVGKLFF. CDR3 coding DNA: TGTGCCAGCAGTGAAGCGCACAGGGCCGGCGTGGGAAAACTGTTTTTT. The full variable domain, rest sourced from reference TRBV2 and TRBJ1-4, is EPEVTQTPSHQVTQMGQEVILRCVPISNHLYFYWYRQILGQKVEFLVSFYNNEISEKSEIFDDQFSVERPDGSNFTLKIRSTKLEDSAMYFCASSEAHRAGVGKLFFGSGTQLSVL.

The chain's CDR3 is CASSVARAENTGELFF. DNA of the CDR3: TGTGCCAGCAGCGTAGCTAGAGCGGAGAACACCGGGGAGCTGTTTTTT. The genes are TRBV9 and TRBJ2-2, with D tentatively TRBD2 (5 bases). The CDR3 is 16 residues long. Trimming cost V 0 bases and J 1 base, with 10 bases left between them. Germline values: CDR1 SGDLS, CDR2 YYNGEE.

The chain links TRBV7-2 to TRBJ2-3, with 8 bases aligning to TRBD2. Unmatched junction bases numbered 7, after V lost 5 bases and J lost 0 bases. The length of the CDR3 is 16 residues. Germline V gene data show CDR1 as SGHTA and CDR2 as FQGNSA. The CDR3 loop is CASSPIAGTSTDTQYF. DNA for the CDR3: TGTGCCAGCAGCCCGATAGCGGGGACGAGCACAGATACGCAGTATTTT.

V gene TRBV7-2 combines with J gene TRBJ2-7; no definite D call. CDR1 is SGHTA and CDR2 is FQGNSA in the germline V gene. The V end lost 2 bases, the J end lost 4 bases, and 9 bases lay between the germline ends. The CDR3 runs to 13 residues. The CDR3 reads CASSLFLGYEQYF. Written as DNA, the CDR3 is TGTGCCAGCAGCTTATTTTTGGGTTACGAGCAGTACTTC.

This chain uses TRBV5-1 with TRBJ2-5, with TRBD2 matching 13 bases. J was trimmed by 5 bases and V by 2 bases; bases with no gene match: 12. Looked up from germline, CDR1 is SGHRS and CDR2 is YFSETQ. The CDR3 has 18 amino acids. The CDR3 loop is CASSFKLAGGQVLETQYF. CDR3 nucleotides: TGCGCCAGCAGCTTCAAACTAGCGGGGGGGCAAGTATTGGAGACCCAGTACTTC. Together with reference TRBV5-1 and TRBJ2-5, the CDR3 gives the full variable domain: KAGVTQTPRYLIKTRGQQVTLSCSPISGHRSVSWYQQTPGQGLQFLFEYFSETQRNKGNFPGRFSGRQFSNSRSEMNVSTLELGDSALYLCASSFKLAGGQVLETQYFGPGTRLLVL.

The CDR3 here is CASSLRVASLTYNEQFF. The CDR3 nucleotides read TGTGCCAGCAGCTTAAGAGTGGCTTCCCTCACCTACAATGAGCAGTTCTTC. This rearrangement joins TRBV11-2 to TRBJ2-1; the D is unclear. Looked up from germline, CDR1 is SGHAT and CDR2 is FQNNGV. The CDR3 is 17 amino acids. V gave up 2 bases and J gave up 2 bases, with 16 bases separating them. The full variable domain, with the rest looked up from reference TRBV11-2 and TRBJ2-1, is EAGVAQSPRYKIIEKRQSVAFWCNPISGHATLYWYQQILGQGPKLLIQFQNNGVVDDSQLPKDRFSAERLKGVDSTLKIQPAKLEDSAVYLCASSLRVASLTYNEQFFGPGTRLTVL.

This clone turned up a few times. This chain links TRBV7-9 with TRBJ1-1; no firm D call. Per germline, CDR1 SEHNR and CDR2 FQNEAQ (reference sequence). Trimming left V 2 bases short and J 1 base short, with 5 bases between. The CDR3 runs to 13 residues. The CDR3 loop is CASSLSKNTEAFF. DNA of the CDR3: TGTGCCAGCAGCTTAAGCAAGAACACTGAAGCTTTCTTT.

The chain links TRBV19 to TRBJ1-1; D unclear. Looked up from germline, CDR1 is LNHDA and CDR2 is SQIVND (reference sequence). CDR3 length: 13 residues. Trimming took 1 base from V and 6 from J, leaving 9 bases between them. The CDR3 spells CASSIVPLAEAFF. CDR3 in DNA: TGTGCCAGTAGTATAGTCCCTTTGGCTGAAGCTTTCTTT.

The CDR3 nucleotides read TGTGCCAGCAGTTTTGGGGCCCGGATGTTCGAAGCTTTCTTT. Amino acids: CASSFGARMFEAFF. The chain joins TRBV28 to TRBJ1-1, with D possibly TRBD1 on 5 matching bases. Germline V CDR1 and CDR2: MDHEN, SYDVKM. V lost 3 bases and J lost 8, with 16 bases in between. The CDR3 is made up of 14 amino acids.